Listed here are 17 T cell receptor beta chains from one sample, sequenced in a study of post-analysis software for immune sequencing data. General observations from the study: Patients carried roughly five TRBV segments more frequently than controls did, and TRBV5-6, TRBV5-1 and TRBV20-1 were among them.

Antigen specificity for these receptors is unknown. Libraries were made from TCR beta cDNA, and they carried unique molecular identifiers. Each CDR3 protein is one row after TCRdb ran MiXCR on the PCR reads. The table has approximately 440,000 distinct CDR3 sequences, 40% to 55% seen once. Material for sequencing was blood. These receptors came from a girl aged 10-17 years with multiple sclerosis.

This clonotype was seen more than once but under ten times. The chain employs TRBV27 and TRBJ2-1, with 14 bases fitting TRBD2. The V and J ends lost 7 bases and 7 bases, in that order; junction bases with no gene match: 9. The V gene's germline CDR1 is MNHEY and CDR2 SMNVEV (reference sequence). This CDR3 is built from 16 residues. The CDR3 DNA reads TGTGCCAGCACCGAGGGGACTAGCGGGAGTGTGAATGAGCAGTTCTTC. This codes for CASTEGTSGSVNEQFF.

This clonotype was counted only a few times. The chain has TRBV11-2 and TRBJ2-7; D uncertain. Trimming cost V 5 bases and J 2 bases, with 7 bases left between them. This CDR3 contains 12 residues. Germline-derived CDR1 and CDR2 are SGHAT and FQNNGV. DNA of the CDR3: TGTGCCAGCAGCCCCTCGACCTACGAGCAGTACTTC. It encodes CASSPSTYEQYF.

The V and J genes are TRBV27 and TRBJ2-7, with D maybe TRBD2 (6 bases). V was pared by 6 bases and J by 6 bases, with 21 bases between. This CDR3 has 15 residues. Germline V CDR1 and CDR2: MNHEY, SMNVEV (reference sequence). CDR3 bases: TGTGCCAGCAGCGACGCGAAACAGCGGGTCGGCGAGCAGTACTTC. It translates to CASSDAKQRVGEQYF.

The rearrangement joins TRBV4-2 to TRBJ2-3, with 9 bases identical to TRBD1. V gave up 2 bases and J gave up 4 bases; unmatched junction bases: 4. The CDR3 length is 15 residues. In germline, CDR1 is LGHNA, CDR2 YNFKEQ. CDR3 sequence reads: CASSQFRDRADTQYF. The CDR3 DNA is TGTGCCAGCAGCCAATTCCGGGACAGGGCAGATACGCAGTATTTT.

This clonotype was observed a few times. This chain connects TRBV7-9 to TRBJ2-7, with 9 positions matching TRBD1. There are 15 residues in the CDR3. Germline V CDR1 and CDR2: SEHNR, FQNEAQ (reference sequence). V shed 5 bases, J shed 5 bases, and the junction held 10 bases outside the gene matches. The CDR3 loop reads CASSQILTGGDEQYF. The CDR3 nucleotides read TGTGCCAGCAGCCAAATATTAACAGGGGGCGACGAGCAGTACTTC.

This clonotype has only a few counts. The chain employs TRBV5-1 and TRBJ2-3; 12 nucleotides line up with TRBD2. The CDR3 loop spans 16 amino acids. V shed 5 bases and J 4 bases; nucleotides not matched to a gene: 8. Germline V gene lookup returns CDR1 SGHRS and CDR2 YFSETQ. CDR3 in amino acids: CASRVLAGGPPDTQYF. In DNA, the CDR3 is TGCGCCAGCAGAGTCCTAGCGGGAGGGCCGCCAGATACGCAGTATTTT.

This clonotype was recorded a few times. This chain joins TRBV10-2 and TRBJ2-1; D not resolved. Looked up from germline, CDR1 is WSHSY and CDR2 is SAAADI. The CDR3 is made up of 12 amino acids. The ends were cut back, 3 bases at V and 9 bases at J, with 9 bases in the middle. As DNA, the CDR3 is TGCGCCAGCAGTGACTTGTTAAGTGAGCAGTTCTTC. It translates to CASSDLLSEQFF.

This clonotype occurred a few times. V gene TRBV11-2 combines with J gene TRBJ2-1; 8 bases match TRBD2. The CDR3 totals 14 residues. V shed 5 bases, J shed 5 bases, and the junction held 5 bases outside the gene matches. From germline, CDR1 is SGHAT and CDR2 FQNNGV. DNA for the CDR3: TGTGCCAGCAGCCAGACTAGCGTAGACAATGAGCAGTTCTTC. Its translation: CASSQTSVDNEQFF.

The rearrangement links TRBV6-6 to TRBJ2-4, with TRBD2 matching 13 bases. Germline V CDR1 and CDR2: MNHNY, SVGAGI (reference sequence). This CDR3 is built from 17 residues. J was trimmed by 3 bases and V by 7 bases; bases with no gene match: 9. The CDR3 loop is CASTRLAGGSGKNIQYF. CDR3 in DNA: TGTGCCAGCACCCGACTAGCGGGGGGATCGGGCAAAAACATTCAGTACTTC.

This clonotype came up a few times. CDR3 region: CASSLDSSWTQYF. The CDR3, as DNA: TGCGCCAGCAGCTTGGACAGTTCATGGACCCAGTACTTC. The chain has TRBV5-1 and TRBJ2-5; D ambiguous. Between the trimmed V and J ends, which lost 0 bases and 7 bases, there was a span of 10 bases. In germline, CDR1 is SGHRS, CDR2 YFSETQ. The CDR3 runs 13 residues.

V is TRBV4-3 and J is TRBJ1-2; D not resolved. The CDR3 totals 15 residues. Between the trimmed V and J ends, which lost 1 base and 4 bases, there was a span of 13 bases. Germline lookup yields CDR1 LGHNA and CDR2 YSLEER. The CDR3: CASSQGAEGSYGYTF. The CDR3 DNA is TGCGCCAGCAGCCAAGGCGCAGAAGGGAGCTATGGCTACACCTTC.

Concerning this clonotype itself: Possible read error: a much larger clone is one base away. CDR3 residues: CASRSGALYEQYF. CDR3 nucleotide sequence: TGTGCCAGCAGGTCCGGGGCCCTCTACGAGCAGTACTTC. The chain uses TRBV6-5 and TRBJ2-5, with D perhaps assigned TRBD1 or TRBD2 (5 bases each). The DNA matches TRBJ2-7 better at its end, which makes the J call doubtful. This CDR3 contains 13 residues. CDR1 and CDR2 (germline): MNHEY, SVGAGI.

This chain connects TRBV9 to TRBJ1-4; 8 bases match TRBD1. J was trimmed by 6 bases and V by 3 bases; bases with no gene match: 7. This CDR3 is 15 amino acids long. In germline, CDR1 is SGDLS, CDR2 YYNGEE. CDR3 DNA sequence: TGTGCCAGCAGCGGCGGGACAGGCCGAGATGAAAAACTGTTTTTT. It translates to CASSGGTGRDEKLFF.

CDR3 nucleotides: TGTGCCAGCAGTTCCCGGGACGGCTCCTACAATGAGCAGTTCTTC. As protein: CASSSRDGSYNEQFF. The chain joins TRBV27 to TRBJ2-1; D may correspond to TRBD1 or TRBD2 (5 bases each). The CDR3 covers 15 residues. Germline-derived CDR1 and CDR2 are MNHEY and SMNVEV (reference sequence). The V and J ends lost 4 bases and 0 bases respectively, with 10 bases between them.

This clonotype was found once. The CDR3 sequence is CASRRETDNYEQYF. Written as DNA, the CDR3 is TGCGCCAGCAGGCGCGAGACAGACAACTACGAGCAGTACTTC. The rearrangement joins TRBV4-1 to TRBJ2-7; a possible D gene is TRBD1 (5 bases). The CDR3 loop spans 14 amino acids. Between the trimmed V and J ends, which lost 6 bases and 3 bases, there was a span of 15 bases. Germline V gene sequence: CDR1 MGHRA, CDR2 YSYEKL.

The CDR3 DNA reads as TGTGCCAGCAGCGTAGCAGGGACAAGCTCCTACGAGCAGTACTTC. Translating gives CASSVAGTSSYEQYF. This rearrangement joins TRBV9 to TRBJ2-7, with TRBD1 as a possible D gene (6 bases). V lost 0 bases and J 0 bases, leaving 10 bases between the germline ends. Germline V lookup: CDR1 SGDLS, CDR2 YYNGEE. This CDR3 contains 15 residues.

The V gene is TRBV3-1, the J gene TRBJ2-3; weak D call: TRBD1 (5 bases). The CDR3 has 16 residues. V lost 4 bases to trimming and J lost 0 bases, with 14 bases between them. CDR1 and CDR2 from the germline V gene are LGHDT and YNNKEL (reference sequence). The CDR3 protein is CASSPPGRMSTDTQYF. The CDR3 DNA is TGTGCCAGCAGCCCCCCAGGGCGCATGAGCACAGATACGCAGTATTTT.